These 9 T cell receptor beta chains originate from one sample sequenced in a study of T-cell memory formation after mild COVID-19. TCRdb recomputed calls from the 5' RACE reads with MiXCR, one row per CDR3 protein. There are some 40,000 distinct CDR3 sequences in the sample; less than 8% occur only once, and 0.81% lies in the top ten. The sequenced sample consisted of PBMCs or a T cell subset sorted from them (not recorded which). These receptors all stem from an adult who had mild COVID-19 (a few samples of this study predate the infection). Cell type and time point are not known.

This clonotype appeared many times. V is TRBV5-1 and J is TRBJ1-4, with a weak D call TRBD1 (5 bases). The CDR3 sequence is 14 residues long. CDR1 SGHRS and CDR2 YFSETQ come from the germline V gene. V lost 0 bases, J lost 8 bases, and 11 bases lay in between. The CDR3 sequence is CASSLEGRGEKLFF. The CDR3, as DNA: TGCGCCAGCAGCTTGGAGGGGCGGGGAGAAAAACTGTTTTTT.

The genes are TRBV11-2 and TRBJ2-5; 11 bases are a match to TRBD2. With V trimmed by 5 bases and J by 5 bases, 7 bases remained unmatched. The CDR3 is made up of 15 amino acids. Germline CDR1 is SGHAT and CDR2 is FQNNGV. CDR3 in amino acids: CASSVLAGGVETQYF. In DNA form, the CDR3 reads TGTGCCAGCAGCGTCCTAGCGGGGGGCGTTGAGACCCAGTACTTC.

This clonotype has ten or more counts. J is TRBJ2-3 and V is TRBV4-1; 7 bases match TRBD1. V shed 0 bases and J 3 bases; nucleotides not matched to a gene: 6. The CDR3 is 16 residues long. Germline V gene lookup returns CDR1 MGHRA and CDR2 YSYEKL. CDR3 coding DNA: TGCGCCAGCAGCCAAGATCCCTCAGGGGGAACAGATACGCAGTATTTT. This encodes CASSQDPSGGTDTQYF.

In its sample, this clonotype was seen many times. The chain recombines TRBV6-5 with TRBJ2-1, with 8 positions matching TRBD2. V was pared by 5 bases and J by 3 bases, with 6 bases of the junction left unmatched. The CDR3 extends over 15 amino acids. Per the germline V gene, CDR1 is MNHEY and CDR2 is SVGAGI. This chain's CDR3 is CASSPKRGSYNEQFF. CDR3 coding DNA: TGTGCCAGCAGTCCCAAGCGGGGGAGCTACAATGAGCAGTTCTTC.

At least ten counts were recorded for this clonotype. The chain has TRBV7-6 and TRBJ2-7, with D uncertain. The V and J ends lost 4 bases and 2 bases respectively, with 6 bases between them. This CDR3 is 12 amino acids long. Germline V CDR1 and CDR2: SGHVS, FNYEAQ. This CDR3 is CASSSTAYEQYF. The CDR3 bases are TGTGCCAGCAGCTCCACTGCCTACGAGCAGTACTTC.

This clonotype was counted at least ten times. The rearrangement joins TRBV7-3 to TRBJ2-7; TRBD2 matches at 8 bases. The CDR3 is 16 residues long. Germline assignment: CDR1 SGHTA and CDR2 FQGTGA. Trimming took 1 base from V and 2 from J; bases not matched to a gene: 7. This chain's CDR3 is CASSLMGAGGTYEQYF. Written as DNA, the CDR3 is TGTGCCAGCAGCTTAATGGGTGCGGGAGGAACCTACGAGCAGTACTTC.

There are a few counts of this clonotype. The V call is TRBV15, the J call TRBJ1-6; no definite D call. V lost 1 base and J 6 bases, leaving 10 bases between the germline ends. The CDR3 runs to 15 residues. Germline lookup yields CDR1 LNHNV and CDR2 YYDKDF (reference sequence). CDR3 sequence: CATSRVTGLNSPLHF. The DNA of the CDR3 is TGTGCCACCAGCAGAGTGACGGGTCTTAATTCACCCCTCCACTTT. Drawing the rest from reference TRBV15 and TRBJ1-6, the complete variable domain is DAMVIQNPRYQVTQFGKPVTLSCSQTLNHNVMYWYQQKSSQAPKLLFHYYDKDFNNEADTPDNFQSRRPNTSFCFLDIRSPGLGDTAMYLCATSRVTGLNSPLHFGNGTRLTVT.

This clonotype was detected a few times. V is TRBV2 and J is TRBJ2-4, with 10 bases lining up with TRBD1. Germline loops: CDR1 SNHLY, CDR2 FYNNEI. This CDR3 is built from 14 residues. The J segment lost 9 bases and the V segment lost 5 bases, leaving 7 bases of the junction unmatched. In nucleotides, the CDR3 is TGTGCCAGCAGTCGGGACAGGGGTTACGGCATTCAGTACTTC. Translation: CASSRDRGYGIQYF.

Many counts were recorded for this clonotype. The rearrangement joins TRBV5-1 to TRBJ2-4, with TRBD2 matching 8 bases. Looked up from germline, CDR1 is SGHRS and CDR2 is YFSETQ. The CDR3 contains 14 residues. The V segment lost 2 bases and the J segment 4 bases; nucleotides outside the gene matches: 2. This CDR3 is CASSLTSGKNIQYF. DNA for the CDR3: TGCGCCAGCAGCTTAACTAGCGGAAAAAACATTCAGTACTTC.